Here is one T cell receptor beta chain with its context. The data are from a study of regulatory T cells in long-lasting Graves disease. The V and J ends lost 0 bases and 2 bases, in that order; junction bases with no gene match: 8. This CDR3 spans 16 amino acids. Germline V gives CDR1 SGHRS, CDR2 YFSETQ. Sequencing libraries for TCR beta were prepared with iRepertoire HTBI primers and Arm-PCR of CDR3 regions. TCRdb itself ran the multiplex PCR reads through MiXCR, one entry per CDR3 protein. The repertoire holds about 350,000 distinct CDR3 sequences, with roughly 16% as singletons. The time point: newly diagnosed GD, antithyroid drugs for less than 3 months. PBMC RNA was the source of the TCR library. These sequences were also reported in another study, on T cells in Graves' hyperthyroidism and ophthalmopathy. From that study: Graves' hyperthyroidism is called stable when ophthalmopathy does not progress within 18 months.

This sequence originates from a woman under 30 with Graves disease. The material was peripheral blood mononuclear cells (PBMCs), obtained at new diagnosis, from a patient treated with antithyroid drugs. The J gene is TRBJ2-7, the V gene TRBV5-1; TRBD2 matches 7 bases. CDR3 DNA sequence: TGCGCCAGCAGCTTGGCCGTGGTCGGGGGGACCTACGAGCAGTACTTC. Translated, it gives CASSLAVVGGTYEQYF. Drawing the rest from reference TRBV5-1 and TRBJ2-7, the complete variable domain is KAGVTQTPRYLIKTRGQQVTLSCSPISGHRSVSWYQQTPGQGLQFLFEYFSETQRNKGNFPGRFSGRQFSNSRSEMNVSTLELGDSALYLCASSLAVVGGTYEQYFGPGTRLTVT.